These T cell receptor beta chains were read from a single sample in a study of blood T cell repertoires in COVID-19. The data were produced by immunoSEQ multiplex PCR, yet TCRdb's version contains in-frame clones alone and is incomplete. The sample lists 100,000 to 150,000 clones, 86% occurring once. The sample taken for sequencing was peripheral blood. The source of these receptors is a man aged 35 to 55 with acute or convalescent COVID-19. The CDR3 runs from the conserved cysteine through the conserved F or W. D genes are given only for firm matches. Clone size appears in some rows only: once, few, many, or a class for an expanded clone.

j_call | clone_size | v_call | d_call | cdr3_nt | cdr3_aa
TRBJ1-1 | . | TRBV9 | . | TGTGCCAGCAGCCCTAGGCAGGGATTCACTGAAGCTTTCTTT | CASSPRQGFTEAFF
TRBJ2-7 | . | TRBV5-6 | . | TGTGCCAGCAGCTTGGCCAGCTCCTACGAGCAGTACTTC | CASSLASSYEQYF
TRBJ2-3 | . | TRBV6-5 | TRBD1 | TGTGCCAGGGGGACAGGGGGCATAGCAGATACGCAGTATTTT | CARGTGGIADTQYF
TRBJ1-1 | . | TRBV30 | . | TGTGCCTGGAGAGGGGGGGTCTGGGGGATGAACACTGAAGCTTTCTTT | CAWRGGVWGMNTEAFF
TRBJ2-7 | . | TRBV7-2 | . | TGTGCCAGCAGCTTGCAGGGTTTCTACGAGCAGTACTTC | CASSLQGFYEQYF
TRBJ2-6 | . | TRBV30 | . | TGTGCCTGGAGTGCCCCACTCCCAGGGTCTGGGGCCAACGTCCTGACTTTC | CAWSAPLPGSGANVLTF
TRBJ2-1 | . | TRBV30 | . | TGTGCCTGGAGTGAGGTCGGGGATGAGCAGTTCTTC | CAWSEVGDEQFF
TRBJ2-1 | . | TRBV29-1 | . | TGCAGCGTTGGGACAGATTGGTTGGGTGAGCAGTTCTTC | CSVGTDWLGEQFF
TRBJ2-5 | . | TRBV7-9 | TRBD2 | TGTGCCAGCAGCTTAGGAGGGAGGGGAACACAAGAGACCCAGTACTTC | CASSLGGRGTQETQYF
TRBJ1-2 | . | TRBV27 | . | TGTGCCAGCAGTTTGGCACAAGGGGGTGATGGCTACACCTTC | CASSLAQGGDGYTF
TRBJ2-1 | once | TRBV30 | TRBD1 | TGTGCCTGGAGCAGGACAGGGAATTACAATGAGCAGTTCTTC | CAWSRTGNYNEQFF
TRBJ2-1 | once | TRBV4-2 | TRBD2 | TGTGCCAGCAGCCAAGTTCCACCGGGACTAGCGGAAAACAATGAGCAGTTCTTC | CASSQVPPGLAENNEQFF
TRBJ1-3 | . | TRBV19 | . | TGTGCCAGTAGTACCAGAGGAAACACCATATATTTT | CASSTRGNTIYF
TRBJ2-1 | few | TRBV27 | TRBD1 | TGTGCCAGCAGATTCGGACAGGGGTACTACAATGAGCAGTTCTTC | CASRFGQGYYNEQFF
TRBJ2-7 | once | TRBV4-1 | . | TGCGCCAGCAGCCAAGAGAGCCGGTCGTCAGGGGAGCAGTACTTC | CASSQESRSSGEQYF
TRBJ1-5 | once | TRBV5-3 | . | TGTGCCAGAAGCCGCCTTGGGAGTCAGCCCCAGCATTTT | CARSRLGSQPQHF
TRBJ2-2 | . | TRBV9 | . | TGTGCCAGCAGCGGGCAGGGATCAAACACCGGGGAGCTGTTTTTT | CASSGQGSNTGELFF
TRBJ1-2 | few | TRBV5-6 | . | TGTGCCAGCAGCGGACAGCACTATGGCTACACCTTC | CASSGQHYGYTF
TRBJ1-2 | once | TRBV18 | TRBD1 | TGTGCCAGCTCACCACCGTCCACAGGGGGCGCATCTGGCTACACCTTC | CASSPPSTGGASGYTF
TRBJ1-2 | . | TRBV12-3/TRBV12-4 | . | TGTGCCAGCAGCGACCCCAGGGCGTCGGGCTACACCTTC | CASSDPRASGYTF
TRBJ1-1 | . | TRBV5-4 | TRBD1 | TGTGCCAGCAGCTTACCCAGGGGGGATGCTGGCACTGAAGCTTTCTTT | CASSLPRGDAGTEAFF
TRBJ2-5 | . | TRBV24-1 | . | TGTGCCACCAGTGATTCATTGCGGCGGGACCACGAGACCCAGTACTTC | CATSDSLRRDHETQYF
TRBJ1-2 | once | TRBV19 | TRBD1 | TGTGCCAGTAGTAAGGGACAGGGAGGTTCGGTTGGGCCTAACTATGGCTACACCTTC | CASSKGQGGSVGPNYGYTF
TRBJ2-7 | . | TRBV10-3 | . | TGTGCCATCAGTGAGGGGGGGTCCTACGAGCAGTACTTC | CAISEGGSYEQYF
TRBJ1-1 | . | TRBV6-1 | . | TGTGCCAGCAGTGAAAGTGGCTCCAGGCTCGCTGAAGCTTTCTTT | CASSESGSRLAEAFF
TRBJ2-1 | once | TRBV6-1 | TRBD1 | TGTGCCAGCAGTGAAGGACAGGGGGGCGTGCAGTTCTTC | CASSEGQGGVQFF
TRBJ2-3 | . | TRBV13 | TRBD1 | TGTGCCAGCAGCTCGGGACAGGGTTATCCAGATACGCAGTATTTT | CASSSGQGYPDTQYF
TRBJ2-7 | . | TRBV6-2/TRBV6-3 | . | TGTGCCAGCAGCCCCAGAGGAGGGGTTACCTTACCCTCCTTTGGGAACGAGCAGTACTTC | CASSPRGGVTLPSFGNEQYF
TRBJ1-1 | . | TRBV5-6 | . | TGTGCCAGCAGCGTTGGACAGCGAAACACTGAAGCTTTCTTT | CASSVGQRNTEAFF
TRBJ2-7 | . | TRBV30 | TRBD2 | TGTGCCTGGAGTGTGGGGGGGACCTACGAGCAGTACTTC | CAWSVGGTYEQYF
TRBJ1-2 | . | TRBV30 | . | TGTGCCTGGAGTGCCGGCGGACTTGCTAACTATGGCTACACCTTC | CAWSAGGLANYGYTF
TRBJ1-1 | . | TRBV19 | . | TGTGCCAGTAGTATAGATCAGGATACAAGTGTGAACACTGAAGCTTTCTTT | CASSIDQDTSVNTEAFF
TRBJ1-1 | once | TRBV29-1 | . | TGCAGCACTTACTCGAACACTGAAGCTTTCTTT | CSTYSNTEAFF
TRBJ1-1 | . | TRBV19 | . | TGTGCCAGTAGTATAGTATTAGCGGCAGGAGGTAACACTGAAGCTTTCTTT | CASSIVLAAGGNTEAFF
TRBJ1-4 | . | TRBV5-1 | . | TGCGCCAGCAGGAGGAAGGGGGACCCTAATGAAAAACTGTTTTTT | CASRRKGDPNEKLFF
TRBJ2-1 | . | TRBV7-2 | . | TGTGCCAGCAGCTTAGCGGGGGGTACCTACAATGAGCAGTTCTTC | CASSLAGGTYNEQFF
TRBJ1-5 | few | TRBV19 | . | TGTGCCAGTAATACCCCTCAGGGAGGCGGACAGCCCCAGCATTTT | CASNTPQGGGQPQHF
TRBJ1-2 | many | TRBV11-1 | . | TGTGCCAGCAGCTCCAGGGGAGGCTACACCTTC | CASSSRGGYTF
TRBJ1-3 | . | TRBV15 | . | TGTGCCACCAGCAGAGGGCAATCCTCCTCTGGAAACACCATATATTTT | CATSRGQSSSGNTIYF
TRBJ1-3 | . | TRBV5-4 | TRBD1 | TGTGCCAGCAGACCCGGGGGGACAGGGATTCTCCTCTCTGGAAACACCATATATTTT | CASRPGGTGILLSGNTIYF
TRBJ2-1 | once | TRBV7-9 | TRBD1 | TGTGCCAGCAGCCCCTTCCCCCGGGACAGGGGGCACAATGAGCAGTTCTTC | CASSPFPRDRGHNEQFF
TRBJ2-6 | . | TRBV6-2/TRBV6-3 | . | TGTGCCAGCAGCCCCTCCGATAGCGGCTCAGGGGCCAACGTCCTGACTTTC | CASSPSDSGSGANVLTF
TRBJ1-4 | few | TRBV6-5 | TRBD1 | TGTGCCAGCAGTTACGGGACAGGGTTCGAAAAACTGTTTTTT | CASSYGTGFEKLFF
TRBJ1-1 | few | TRBV19 | . | TGTGCCACCCGGGAGAGGGCTACGACTGAAGCTTTCTTT | CATRERATTEAFF
TRBJ1-2 | . | TRBV6-5 | TRBD1 | TGTGCCAGCAGTCCCCAGGGACAGGCGCGTGGCTACACCTTC | CASSPQGQARGYTF
TRBJ2-7 | . | TRBV5-6 | . | TGTGCCAGCAGCTTCAGGGGACCGCTCTACGAGCAGTACTTC | CASSFRGPLYEQYF
TRBJ1-4 | . | TRBV5-8 | . | TGTGCCAGCAGCTTGTATGATGAAAAACTGTTTTTT | CASSLYDEKLFF
TRBJ1-3 | . | TRBV30 | . | TGTGCCTGGACCACAGGAATCGCTGGAAACACCATATATTTT | CAWTTGIAGNTIYF
TRBJ1-1 | . | TRBV7-9 | . | TGTGCCAGCAGCCGAACGGACAGCCATGAAGCTTTCTTT | CASSRTDSHEAFF
TRBJ2-2 | . | TRBV7-2 | TRBD1 | TGTGCCAGCAGCCTGCCTGACAGGGGGCGAGGCGGGGAGCTGTTTTTT | CASSLPDRGRGGELFF
TRBJ1-1 | . | TRBV5-1 | TRBD1 | TGCGCCAGCAGCTTGGGTCCGACAGGGTCTGAAGCTTTCTTT | CASSLGPTGSEAFF
TRBJ2-1 | . | TRBV9 | TRBD2 | TGTGCCAGCAGCGTAGGGGGACTAGGGTCGGTTGAGCAGTTCTTC | CASSVGGLGSVEQFF
TRBJ2-7 | . | TRBV6-5 | TRBD1 | TGTGCCAGCAGCCGGACAGGGACCTACGAGCAGTACTTC | CASSRTGTYEQYF
TRBJ2-5 | . | TRBV6-5 | . | TGTGCCAGCAGATACAGGGGAGGCCAAGAGACCCAGTACTTC | CASRYRGGQETQYF
TRBJ2-5 | . | TRBV7-8 | . | TGTGCCAGCAGCTCCAACCCAGTTCGGGGGTCTCAAGAGACCCAGTACTTC | CASSSNPVRGSQETQYF
TRBJ1-5 | . | TRBV6-6 | TRBD1 | TGTGCCAGCAGTTATTCCGGGACAGGGGGCAATCAGCCCCAGCATTTT | CASSYSGTGGNQPQHF